The rows below give T cell receptor beta chains drawn from one sample of a study of OX40 agonist ivuxolimab in advanced cancers. TCRdb keeps only in-frame clones here, not all; method: immunoSEQ multiplex PCR. The repertoire consists of approximately 40,000 clones, with 83% occurring once and the leading ten covering more than 20%. Specimen: CD4+ or CD8+ T cells sorted from blood, collected in a trial of the OX40 agonist ivuxolimab. Receptors originate from an adult with an advanced solid tumor such as melanoma, head and neck, liver or kidney cancer. Each CDR3 is given with its conserved first and last residue. Fields, in order: J gene, D gene, clone size, V gene, CDR3 DNA, CDR3 protein. The D gene is left open where the match is weak. Size values are once, few and many counts, or a class for expanded clones, and some rows have none.

TRBJ2-5,TRBD2,-,TRBV7-9,TGTGCCAGCAGCTCCGTCGTACTAGCGGCTCAAGAGACCCAGTACTTC,CASSSVVLAAQETQYF
TRBJ2-2,-,-,TRBV14,TGTGCCAGCAGCCAAGATTCTCTCTGGGAGCTGTTTTTT,CASSQDSLWELFF
TRBJ2-1,TRBD2,-,TRBV7-3,TGTGCCAGCAGCTTATTGATGACTAGCGCCACGGAGCAGTTCTTC,CASSLLMTSATEQFF
TRBJ2-5,TRBD2,-,TRBV7-9,TGTGCCAGCAGCCTTAACCTGGGACTAGCCCTAGAGACCCAGTACTTC,CASSLNLGLALETQYF
TRBJ2-1,-,-,TRBV6-5,TGTGCCAGCAGTTACTTTTCGGGTAATGAGCAGTTCTTC,CASSYFSGNEQFF
TRBJ2-1,-,-,TRBV4-1,TGCGCCAGCAGCCAAGGTCCGGGGGCCTACAATGAGCAGTTCTTC,CASSQGPGAYNEQFF
TRBJ2-7,TRBD2,-,TRBV6-1,TGTGCCAGCAGTTCTGGGGGGGACTACGAGCAGTACTTC,CASSSGGDYEQYF
TRBJ2-7,TRBD1,few,TRBV7-8,TGTGCCAGCAGCTTAGGACAGGGGATCCACGAGCAGTACTTC,CASSLGQGIHEQYF
TRBJ1-1,-,few,TRBV28,TGTGCCAGCTCGCAGGGGAACACTGAAGCTTTCTTT,CASSQGNTEAFF
TRBJ1-1,-,-,TRBV29-1,TGCAGCGTTGTGGAGGGGGGCGACCCTACTGAAGCTTTCTTT,CSVVEGGDPTEAFF